Listed below are T cell receptor beta chains from one sample, sequenced in a study of shared clonotypes between healthy human individuals. Here immunoSEQ multiplex PCR was the method, and the copy in TCRdb shows in-frame clones only, minus some. Among millions of clones, approximately 95% were seen once, and the ten largest hold about 0.39%. The sequencing sample was made of naive CD4+ T cells from PBMCs. The receptors come from a man in his late teens or twenties in good health. Some clones in this sample may be carry-over from other donors' samples. CDR3s include the opening cysteine and the closing phenylalanine or tryptophan. Fields, in order: CDR3 length, D gene, J gene, V gene, clone size, CDR3 protein, CDR3 DNA. A D gene is named only where the DNA matches it firmly. Clone sizes are given selectively: once, few, many, or a class where the clone is expanded.

len: 17; d_gene: TRBD1; j_gene: TRBJ1-1; v_gene: TRBV5-1; abundance: NA; CDR3aa: CASSADRGSNLNTEAFF; CDR3nt: TGCGCCAGCAGCGCGGACAGGGGGTCGAATCTGAACACTGAAGCTTTCTTT
len: 15; d_gene: NA; j_gene: TRBJ1-1; v_gene: TRBV6-1; abundance: NA; CDR3aa: CASSVEGRMNTEAFF; CDR3nt: TGTGCCAGCAGTGTTGAGGGAAGAATGAACACTGAAGCTTTCTTT
len: 14; d_gene: TRBD2; j_gene: TRBJ2-1; v_gene: TRBV6-5; abundance: once; CDR3aa: CASRVTSGRREQFF; CDR3nt: TGTGCCAGCAGGGTGACTAGCGGGAGGAGGGAGCAGTTCTTC
len: 14; d_gene: NA; j_gene: TRBJ2-2; v_gene: TRBV6-1; abundance: NA; CDR3aa: CASSGQKNTGELFF; CDR3nt: TGTGCCAGCAGCGGACAAAAGAACACCGGGGAGCTGTTTTTT
len: 16; d_gene: NA; j_gene: TRBJ1-5; v_gene: TRBV6-5; abundance: NA; CDR3aa: CASSSLGRNSNQPQHF; CDR3nt: TGTGCCAGCAGTTCATTAGGACGGAATAGCAATCAGCCCCAGCATTTT
len: 16; d_gene: TRBD2; j_gene: TRBJ2-3; v_gene: TRBV10-3; abundance: once; CDR3aa: CAISESGGGLTDTQYF; CDR3nt: TGTGCCATCAGTGAGTCGGGCGGGGGTCTCACAGATACGCAGTATTTT
len: 14; d_gene: NA; j_gene: TRBJ2-2; v_gene: TRBV27; abundance: NA; CDR3aa: CASSLLVKAGELFF; CDR3nt: TGTGCCAGCAGTTTATTAGTTAAGGCCGGGGAGCTGTTTTTT
len: 13; d_gene: NA; j_gene: TRBJ2-5; v_gene: TRBV6-5; abundance: NA; CDR3aa: CASSSILGETQYF; CDR3nt: TGTGCCAGCAGCTCGATCCTGGGAGAGACCCAGTACTTC
len: 12; d_gene: NA; j_gene: TRBJ1-5; v_gene: TRBV2; abundance: NA; CDR3aa: CASSPFNQPQHF; CDR3nt: TGTGCCAGCAGCCCTTTTAATCAGCCCCAGCATTTT
len: 14; d_gene: TRBD1; j_gene: TRBJ1-1; v_gene: TRBV9; abundance: few; CDR3aa: CASSVGRGGTEAFF; CDR3nt: TGTGCCAGCAGCGTAGGCAGGGGGGGCACTGAAGCTTTCTTT
len: 17; d_gene: TRBD2; j_gene: TRBJ2-2; v_gene: TRBV7-9; abundance: NA; CDR3aa: CASSLRSGSSNTGELFF; CDR3nt: TGTGCCAGCAGCTTACGTAGCGGGAGTTCGAACACCGGGGAGCTGTTTTTT
len: 15; d_gene: TRBD2; j_gene: TRBJ2-1; v_gene: TRBV5-1; abundance: NA; CDR3aa: CASSVAGARANEQFF; CDR3nt: TGCGCCAGCAGCGTAGCGGGAGCCCGAGCCAATGAGCAGTTCTTC
len: 13; d_gene: TRBD1; j_gene: TRBJ1-2; v_gene: TRBV5-6; abundance: NA; CDR3aa: CASSLVTGNGYTF; CDR3nt: TGTGCCAGCAGCTTGGTGACAGGGAATGGCTACACCTTC
len: 14; d_gene: NA; j_gene: TRBJ2-3; v_gene: TRBV4-1; abundance: NA; CDR3aa: CASSHRGTADTQYF; CDR3nt: TGCGCCAGCAGCCACAGGGGTACGGCAGATACGCAGTATTTT
len: 16; d_gene: NA; j_gene: TRBJ1-3; v_gene: TRBV4-3; abundance: NA; CDR3aa: CASSQAEARSGNTIYF; CDR3nt: TGCGCCAGCAGCCAAGCGGAGGCACGCTCTGGAAACACCATATATTTT
len: 16; d_gene: TRBD1; j_gene: TRBJ1-5; v_gene: TRBV5-8; abundance: NA; CDR3aa: CASSSHRGTGNQPQHF; CDR3nt: TGTGCCAGCAGCTCCCACCGGGGGACAGGGAATCAGCCCCAGCATTTT
len: 12; d_gene: NA; j_gene: TRBJ1-1; v_gene: TRBV27; abundance: NA; CDR3aa: CASSLGGGEAFF; CDR3nt: TGTGCCAGCAGTTTGGGGGGGGGTGAAGCTTTCTTT
len: 13; d_gene: NA; j_gene: TRBJ1-1; v_gene: TRBV28; abundance: NA; CDR3aa: CASSLGTGRGAFF; CDR3nt: TGTGCCAGCAGTTTAGGTACAGGGAGGGGAGCTTTCTTT
len: 15; d_gene: NA; j_gene: TRBJ1-5; v_gene: TRBV6-5; abundance: NA; CDR3aa: CASSYGSGRNQPQHF; CDR3nt: TGTGCCAGCAGTTACGGTTCCGGGAGGAATCAGCCCCAGCATTTT
len: 14; d_gene: NA; j_gene: TRBJ1-4; v_gene: TRBV11-2; abundance: NA; CDR3aa: CASSSQQFGEKLFF; CDR3nt: TGTGCCAGCAGCTCTCAACAGTTCGGGGAAAAACTGTTTTTT
len: 15; d_gene: TRBD1; j_gene: TRBJ1-2; v_gene: TRBV5-1; abundance: NA; CDR3aa: CASSLSTGGAFGYTF; CDR3nt: TGCGCCAGCAGCTTAAGCACAGGGGGCGCATTTGGCTACACCTTC
len: 13; d_gene: NA; j_gene: TRBJ2-7; v_gene: TRBV7-2; abundance: NA; CDR3aa: CASSLERLYEQYF; CDR3nt: TGTGCCAGCAGCCTAGAGCGGTTATACGAGCAGTACTTC
len: 17; d_gene: TRBD1; j_gene: TRBJ2-2; v_gene: TRBV4-3; abundance: NA; CDR3aa: CASSQDYGQGATGELFF; CDR3nt: TGCGCCAGCAGCCAAGATTACGGACAGGGGGCTACCGGGGAGCTGTTTTTT
len: 14; d_gene: TRBD1; j_gene: TRBJ1-4; v_gene: TRBV28; abundance: NA; CDR3aa: CASSSTGGDEKLFF; CDR3nt: TGTGCCAGCAGCTCCACAGGGGGGGATGAAAAACTGTTTTTT
len: 11; d_gene: NA; j_gene: TRBJ1-1; v_gene: TRBV30; abundance: NA; CDR3aa: CAWRDGGEAFF; CDR3nt: TGTGCCTGGAGGGATGGGGGGGAAGCTTTCTTT